This T cell receptor (beta chain) was identified in a study of blood T cell repertoires in COVID-19. Study-wide background: The United States, Italy and Spain supplied acute and convalescent COVID-19 samples. T cells, B-cell-depleted T cells, or PBMCs provided the cDNA or gDNA that served as material.

The V segment lost 2 bases and the J segment 3 bases; nucleotides outside the gene matches: 1. This CDR3 region has 12 residues. The germline V gene encodes CDR1 GTSNPN and CDR2 SVGIG (reference sequence). Original processing methods: Amplified reference gene primers provided the basis for estimating nucleated cell counts. Generated by immunoSEQ multiplex PCR, the TCRdb table keeps only in-frame clones and is missing some. That table gives V, J and clone size, and the DNA gave D and trimming. The repertoire consists of more than 200,000 clones, with approximately 82% occurring once and the leading ten covering more than 1.2%. Only a few counts were recorded for this clone.

The clonotype was recovered from a woman aged 40-49 years who had recovered from COVID-19. The chain is built from TRBV30 and TRBJ2-7; 7 nucleotides line up with TRBD1. Sequenced input: peripheral blood. The CDR3 DNA reads TGTGCCTGGAGTCGACAGGGCTACGAGCAGTACTTC. Translation: CAWSRQGYEQYF.